These 8 T cell receptor beta chains were sequenced from one sample in a study of patients and donors after allogeneic stem cell transplantation (TCRdb year 2020). The library was made by RT-PCR. Sequencing instrument: NextSeq 550. TCRdb itself trimmed the public reads at Q25 with fastp, ran MiXCR and retained productive beta chains. Here each entry gathers all rows of one CDR3 protein and keeps the most common genes and DNA. This sample has over 350,000 distinct CDR3 sequences in its table, and 16% of those were observed once. The ten top clones hold just over 7% of the sample. Sequenced input: blood, either unsorted or a sorted T cell fraction (not recorded which). These receptors all come from a human donor who was either an allogeneic HSCT recipient or a stem cell or donor lymphocyte infusion donor (not recorded which). It is not recorded whose cells these are; they may come from a transplant donor.

The rearrangement joins TRBV10-2 to TRBJ2-7; 10 positions match TRBD2. The CDR3 is 15 amino acids. Germline CDR1 WSHSY, CDR2 SAAADI. The ends lost 5 bases at V and 4 bases at J; junction bases unmatched: 8. CDR3 bases: TGCGCCAGCAGTCCGGAGAGCGGGGGGGGTTACGAGCAGTACTTC. Translated: CASSPESGGGYEQYF.

The table lists this clonotype with a few counts. V is TRBV3-1 and J is TRBJ2-6; D may correspond to TRBD1 or TRBD2 (5 bases each). Germline V gene data show CDR1 as LGHDT and CDR2 as YNNKEL (reference sequence). Trimming cost V 3 bases and J 2 bases, with 17 bases left between them. The CDR3 totals 18 residues. Here the CDR3 DNA reads TGTGCCAGCAGCCACCCGGGACGATCCGCCCCTGGGGCCAACGTCCTGACTTTC. Amino acid sequence: CASSHPGRSAPGANVLTF.

The chain links TRBV4-3 to TRBJ2-3; D may match TRBD1 or TRBD2 (7 bases each). The germline V gene has CDR1 LGHNA and CDR2 YSLEER. The CDR3 consists of 15 residues. Trimming cost V 2 bases and J 5 bases, with 14 bases left between them. The CDR3 DNA reads as TGCGCCAGCAGCCAACAGGGGGGGGCACAAGATACGCAGTATTTT. As protein: CASSQQGGAQDTQYF.

The chain employs TRBV7-9 and TRBJ1-1; possibly TRBD1 for D (5 bases). The CDR3 extends over 15 amino acids. V lost 3 bases to trimming and J lost 1 base, with 12 bases between them. The germline CDR1 and CDR2 sequences are SEHNR and FQNEAQ (reference sequence). CDR3 bases: TGTGCCAGCAGCTTTACCCCGACAGCGAACACTGAAGCTTTCTTT. This codes for CASSFTPTANTEAFF.

The chain uses TRBV20-1 and TRBJ1-6; D ambiguous. The germline V gene has CDR1 DFQATT and CDR2 SNEGSKA (reference sequence). This CDR3 contains 16 residues. The germline V and J ends were trimmed by 0 bases and 5 bases, with 14 bases remaining between them. The CDR3 loop is CSARENLGGNNSPLHF. CDR3 DNA sequence: TGCAGTGCTAGAGAAAATTTAGGAGGGAATAATTCACCCCTCCACTTT.

This chain uses TRBV4-1 with TRBJ2-4; D gene uncertain. This CDR3 spans 16 amino acids. V lost 2 bases and J 0 bases, leaving 11 bases between the germline ends. Germline assignment: CDR1 MGHRA and CDR2 YSYEKL. The CDR3 region has the DNA TGCGCCAGCAGCCAATTGCCGATTCTAGCCAAAAACATTCAGTACTTC. The encoded protein is CASSQLPILAKNIQYF.

The chain links TRBV18 to TRBJ1-6; D perhaps matches TRBD1 (5 bases). Trimming removed 3 bases at V and 7 bases at J, with 10 bases between. Germline-derived CDR1 and CDR2 are KGHSH and LQKENI. The CDR3 spans 14 residues. CDR3 sequence: CASSPRAQNSPLHF. DNA for the CDR3: TGTGCCAGCTCACCCAGGGCCCAGAATTCACCCCTCCACTTT.

CDR3 coding DNA: TGTGCCAGCAGCTTACTGCCCCGGACAGGAAACACCGGGGAGCTGTTTTTT. Translation: CASSLLPRTGNTGELFF. The gene calls are TRBV7-9 and TRBJ2-2; the match to TRBD1 covers 7 bases. The CDR3 covers 17 residues. V trimming: 2 bases; J trimming: 2 bases; junction bases outside the gene matches: 8. Germline V CDR1 and CDR2: SEHNR, FQNEAQ (reference sequence).